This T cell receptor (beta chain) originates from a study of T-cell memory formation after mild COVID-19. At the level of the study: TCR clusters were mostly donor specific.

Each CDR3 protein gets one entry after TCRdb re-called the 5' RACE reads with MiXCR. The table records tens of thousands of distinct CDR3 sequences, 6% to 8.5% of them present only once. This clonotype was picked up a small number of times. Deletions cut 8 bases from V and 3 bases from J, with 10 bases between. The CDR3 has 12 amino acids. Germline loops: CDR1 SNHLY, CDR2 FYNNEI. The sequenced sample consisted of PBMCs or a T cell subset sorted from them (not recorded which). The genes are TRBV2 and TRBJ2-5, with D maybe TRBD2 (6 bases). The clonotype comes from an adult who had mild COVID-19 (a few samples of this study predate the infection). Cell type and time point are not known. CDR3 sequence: CASAGIEETQYF. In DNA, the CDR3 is TGTGCCAGCGCGGGAATTGAAGAGACCCAGTACTTC.